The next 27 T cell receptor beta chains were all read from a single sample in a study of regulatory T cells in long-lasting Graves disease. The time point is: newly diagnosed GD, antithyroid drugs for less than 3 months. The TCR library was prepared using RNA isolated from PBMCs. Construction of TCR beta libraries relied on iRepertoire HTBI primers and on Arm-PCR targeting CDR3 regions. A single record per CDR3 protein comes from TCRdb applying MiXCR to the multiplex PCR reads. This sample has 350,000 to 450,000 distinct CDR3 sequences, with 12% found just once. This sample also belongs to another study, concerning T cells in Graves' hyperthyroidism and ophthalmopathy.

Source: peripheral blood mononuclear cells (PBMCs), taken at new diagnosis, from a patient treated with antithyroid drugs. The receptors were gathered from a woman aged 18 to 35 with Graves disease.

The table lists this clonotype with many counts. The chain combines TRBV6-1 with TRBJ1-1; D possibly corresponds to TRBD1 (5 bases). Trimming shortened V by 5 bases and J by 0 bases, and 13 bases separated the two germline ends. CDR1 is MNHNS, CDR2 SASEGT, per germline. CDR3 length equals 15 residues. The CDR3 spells CASSNRQLLNTEAFF. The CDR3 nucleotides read TGTGCCAGCAGTAACAGACAGTTACTGAACACTGAAGCTTTCTTT.

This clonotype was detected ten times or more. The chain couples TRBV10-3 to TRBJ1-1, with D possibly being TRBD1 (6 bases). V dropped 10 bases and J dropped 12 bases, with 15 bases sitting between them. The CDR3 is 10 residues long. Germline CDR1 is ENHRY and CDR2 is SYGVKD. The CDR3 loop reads CATRSGVTFF. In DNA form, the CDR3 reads TGTGCCACCAGGTCAGGGGTTACTTTCTTT.

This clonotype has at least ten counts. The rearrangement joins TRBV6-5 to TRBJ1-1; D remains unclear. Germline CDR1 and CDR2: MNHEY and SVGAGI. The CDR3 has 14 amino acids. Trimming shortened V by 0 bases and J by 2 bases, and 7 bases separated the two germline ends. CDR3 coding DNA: TGTGCCAGCAGTTACTCCCGGGGAAACACTGAAGCTTTCTTT. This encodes CASSYSRGNTEAFF.

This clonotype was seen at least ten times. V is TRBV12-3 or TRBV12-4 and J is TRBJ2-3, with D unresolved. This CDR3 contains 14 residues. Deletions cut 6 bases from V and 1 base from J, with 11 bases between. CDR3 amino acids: CASSHTWGTDTQYF. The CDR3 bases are TGTGCCAGCAGCCATACTTGGGGCACAGATACGCAGTATTTT.

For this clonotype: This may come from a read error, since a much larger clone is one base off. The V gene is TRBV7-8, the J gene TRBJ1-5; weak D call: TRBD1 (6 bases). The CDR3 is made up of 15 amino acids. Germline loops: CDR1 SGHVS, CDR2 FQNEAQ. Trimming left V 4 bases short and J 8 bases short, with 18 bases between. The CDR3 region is CASSYYRVESKPQHF. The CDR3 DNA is TGTGCCAGCAGCTACTACAGGGTCGAGAGTAAGCCCCAGCATTTT.

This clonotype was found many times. The CDR3 loop is CASSFRGGGHNEQFF. DNA for the CDR3: TGTGCCAGCAGTTTTCGAGGCGGGGGGCACAATGAGCAGTTCTTC. The chain has TRBV27 and TRBJ2-1; 8 bases are a match to TRBD2. Germline trimming cut 3 bases from V and 5 bases from J; bases unmatched to any gene: 6. The CDR3 length is 15 residues. The germline CDR1 and CDR2 sequences are MNHEY and SMNVEV (reference sequence).

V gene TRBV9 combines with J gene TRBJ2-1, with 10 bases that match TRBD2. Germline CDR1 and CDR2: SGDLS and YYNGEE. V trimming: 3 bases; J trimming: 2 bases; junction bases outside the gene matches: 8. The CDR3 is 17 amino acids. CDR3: CASSASGTSDPYNEQFF. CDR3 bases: TGTGCCAGCAGCGCGTCCGGGACTAGCGACCCCTACAATGAGCAGTTCTTC.

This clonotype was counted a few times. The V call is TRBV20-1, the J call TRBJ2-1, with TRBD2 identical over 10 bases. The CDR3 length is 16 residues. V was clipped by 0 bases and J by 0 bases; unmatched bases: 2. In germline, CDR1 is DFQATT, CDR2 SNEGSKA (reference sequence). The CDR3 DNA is TGCAGTGCTAGAGATTCTAGCGGGAGCTCCTACAATGAGCAGTTCTTC. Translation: CSARDSSGSSYNEQFF.

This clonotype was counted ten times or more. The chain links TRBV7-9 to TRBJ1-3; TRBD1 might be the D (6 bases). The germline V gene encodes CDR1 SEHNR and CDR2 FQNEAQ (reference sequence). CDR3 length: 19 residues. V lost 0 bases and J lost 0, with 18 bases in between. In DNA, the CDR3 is TGTGCCAGCAGCTTAGCCCTATTGGGGGGGGCGAGCTCTGGAAACACCATATATTTT. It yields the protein CASSLALLGGASSGNTIYF.

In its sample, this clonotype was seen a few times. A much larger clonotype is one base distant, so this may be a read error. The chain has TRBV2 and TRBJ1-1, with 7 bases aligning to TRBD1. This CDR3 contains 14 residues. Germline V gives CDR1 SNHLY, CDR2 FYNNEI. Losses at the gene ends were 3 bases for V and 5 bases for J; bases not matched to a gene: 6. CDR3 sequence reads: CASSEAGGGTEAFF. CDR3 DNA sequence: TGTGCCAGCAGTGAGGCAGGGGGAGGGACTGAAGCTTTCTTT.

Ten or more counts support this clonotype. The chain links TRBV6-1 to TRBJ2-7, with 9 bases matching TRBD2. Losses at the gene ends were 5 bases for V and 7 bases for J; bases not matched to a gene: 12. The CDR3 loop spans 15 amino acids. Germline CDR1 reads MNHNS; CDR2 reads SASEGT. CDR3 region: CASSLSTSGTVEQYF. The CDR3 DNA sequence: TGTGCCAGCAGTCTGTCGACTAGCGGCACCGTGGAGCAGTACTTC.

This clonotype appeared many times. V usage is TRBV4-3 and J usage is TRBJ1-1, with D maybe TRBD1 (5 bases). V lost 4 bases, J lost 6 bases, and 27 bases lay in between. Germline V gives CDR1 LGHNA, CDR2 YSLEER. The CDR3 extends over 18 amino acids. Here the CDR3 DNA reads TGCGCCAGCAGCCCATCCCTCTGGGACCGGGAATTAACCGCTGAAGCTTTCTTT. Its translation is CASSPSLWDRELTAEAFF.

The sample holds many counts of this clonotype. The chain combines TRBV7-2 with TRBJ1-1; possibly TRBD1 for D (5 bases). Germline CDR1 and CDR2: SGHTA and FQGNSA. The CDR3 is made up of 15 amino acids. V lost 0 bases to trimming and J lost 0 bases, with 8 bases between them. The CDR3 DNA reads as TGTGCCAGCAGCTTAGCGCAAGGGGTGAACACTGAAGCTTTCTTT. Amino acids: CASSLAQGVNTEAFF. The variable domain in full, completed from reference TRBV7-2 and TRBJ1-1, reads GAGVSQSPSNKVTEKGKDVELRCDPISGHTALYWYRQSLGQGLEFLIYFQGNSAPDKSGLPSDRFSAERTGGSVSTLTIQRTQQEDSAVYLCASSLAQGVNTEAFFGQGTRLTVV.

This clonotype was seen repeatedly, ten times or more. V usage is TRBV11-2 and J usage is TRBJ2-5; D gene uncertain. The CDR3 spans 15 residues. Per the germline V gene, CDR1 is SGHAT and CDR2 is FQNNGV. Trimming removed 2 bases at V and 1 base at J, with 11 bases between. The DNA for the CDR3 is TGTGCCAGCAGCTTATCTCCCCGATCCCAAGAGACCCAGTACTTC. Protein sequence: CASSLSPRSQETQYF.

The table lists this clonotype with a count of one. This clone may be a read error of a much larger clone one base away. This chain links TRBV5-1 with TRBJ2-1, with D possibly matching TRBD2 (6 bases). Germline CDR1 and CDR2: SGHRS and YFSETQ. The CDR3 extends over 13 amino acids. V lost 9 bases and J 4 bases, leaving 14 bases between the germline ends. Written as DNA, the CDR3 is TGCGCCAACGGGGACTCCTATTACAATGAGCAGTTCTTC. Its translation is CANGDSYYNEQFF.

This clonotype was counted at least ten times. CDR3 amino acids: CASSPRPGTYEQYF. As DNA, the CDR3 is TGTGCCAGCTCACCACGTCCCGGCACCTACGAGCAGTACTTC. This rearrangement joins TRBV18 to TRBJ2-7; no definite D call. Germline values: CDR1 KGHSH, CDR2 LQKENI. The germline V and J ends were trimmed by 1 base and 2 bases, with 9 bases remaining between them. The CDR3 contains 14 residues. Based on the CDR3 plus reference TRBV18 and TRBJ2-7, the full variable domain is NAGVMQNPRHLVRRRGQEARLRCSPMKGHSHVYWYRQLPEEGLKFMVYLQKENIIDESGMPKERFSAEFPKEGPSILRIQQVVRGDSAAYFCASSPRPGTYEQYFGPGTRLTVT.

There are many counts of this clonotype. The CDR3 reads CASSQDGANEQFF. The CDR3 DNA is TGCGCCAGCAGCCAAGATGGCGCGAATGAGCAGTTCTTC. V is TRBV4-3 and J is TRBJ2-1; unclear D gene. The germline V gene encodes CDR1 LGHNA and CDR2 YSLEER. The CDR3 is 13 amino acids. The V and J ends lost 0 bases and 7 bases respectively, with 7 bases between them.

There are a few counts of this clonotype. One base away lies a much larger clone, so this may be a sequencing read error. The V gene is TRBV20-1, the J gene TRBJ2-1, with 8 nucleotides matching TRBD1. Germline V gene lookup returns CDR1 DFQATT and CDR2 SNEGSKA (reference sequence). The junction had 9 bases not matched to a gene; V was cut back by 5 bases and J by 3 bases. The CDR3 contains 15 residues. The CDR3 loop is CSAVRGRSYYNEQFF. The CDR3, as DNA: TGCAGTGCTGTCAGGGGGCGAAGCTACTACAATGAGCAGTTCTTC.

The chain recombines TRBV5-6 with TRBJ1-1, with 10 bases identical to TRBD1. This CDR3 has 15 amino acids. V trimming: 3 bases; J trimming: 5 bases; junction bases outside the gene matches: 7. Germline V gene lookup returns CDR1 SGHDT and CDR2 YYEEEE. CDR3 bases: TGTGCCAGCAGCTCTAGACAGGGGGCCGGGACTGAAGCTTTCTTT. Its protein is CASSSRQGAGTEAFF.

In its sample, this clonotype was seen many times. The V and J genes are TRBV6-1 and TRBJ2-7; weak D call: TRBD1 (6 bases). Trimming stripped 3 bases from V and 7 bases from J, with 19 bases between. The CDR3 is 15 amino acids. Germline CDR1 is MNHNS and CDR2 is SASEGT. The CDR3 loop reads CASSDRGRQRGEQYF. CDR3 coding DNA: TGTGCCAGCAGTGACAGGGGACGACAACGGGGAGAGCAGTACTTC.

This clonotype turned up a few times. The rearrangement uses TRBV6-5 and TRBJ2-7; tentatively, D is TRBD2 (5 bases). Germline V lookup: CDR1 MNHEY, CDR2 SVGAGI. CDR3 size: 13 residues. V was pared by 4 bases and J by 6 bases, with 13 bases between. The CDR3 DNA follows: TGTGCCAGCAGTTCCCAAAACGGAGGCGAGCAGTACTTC. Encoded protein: CASSSQNGGEQYF.

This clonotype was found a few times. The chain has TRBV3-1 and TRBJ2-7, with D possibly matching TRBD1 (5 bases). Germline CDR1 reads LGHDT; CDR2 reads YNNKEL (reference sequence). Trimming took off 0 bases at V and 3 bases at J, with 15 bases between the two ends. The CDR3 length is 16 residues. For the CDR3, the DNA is TGTGCCAGCAGCCAAGATGGGCAGGGTGGTCACTACGAGCAGTACGTC. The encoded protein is CASSQDGQGGHYEQYV.

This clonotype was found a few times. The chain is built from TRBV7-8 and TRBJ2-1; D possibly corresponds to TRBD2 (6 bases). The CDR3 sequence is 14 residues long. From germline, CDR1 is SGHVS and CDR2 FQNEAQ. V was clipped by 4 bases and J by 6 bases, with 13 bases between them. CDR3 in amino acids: CASSSVDYFNEQFF. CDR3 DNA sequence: TGTGCCAGCAGCTCGGTGGACTACTTCAATGAGCAGTTCTTC.

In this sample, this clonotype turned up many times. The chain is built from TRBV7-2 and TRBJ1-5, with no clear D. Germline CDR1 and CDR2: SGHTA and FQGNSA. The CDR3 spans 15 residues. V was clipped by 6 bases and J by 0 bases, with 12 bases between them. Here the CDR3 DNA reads TGTGCCAGCAGTACGGATTTGGATAGCAATCAGCCCCAGCATTTT. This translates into CASSTDLDSNQPQHF.

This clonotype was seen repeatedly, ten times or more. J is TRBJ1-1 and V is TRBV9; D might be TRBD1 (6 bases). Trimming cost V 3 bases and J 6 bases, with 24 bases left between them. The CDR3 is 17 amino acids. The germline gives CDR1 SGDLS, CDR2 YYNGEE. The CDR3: CASSALRGAPQDPEAFF. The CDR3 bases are TGTGCCAGCAGCGCCTTGCGGGGGGCCCCACAGGATCCTGAAGCTTTCTTT.

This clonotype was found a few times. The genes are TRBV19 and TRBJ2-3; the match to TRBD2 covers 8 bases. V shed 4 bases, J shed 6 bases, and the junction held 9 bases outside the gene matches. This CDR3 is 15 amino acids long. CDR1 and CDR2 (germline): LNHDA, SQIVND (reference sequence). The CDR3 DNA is TGTGCCAGTAGTAGGGCAGCGGGAGTAACCGATACGCAGTATTTT. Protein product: CASSRAAGVTDTQYF.

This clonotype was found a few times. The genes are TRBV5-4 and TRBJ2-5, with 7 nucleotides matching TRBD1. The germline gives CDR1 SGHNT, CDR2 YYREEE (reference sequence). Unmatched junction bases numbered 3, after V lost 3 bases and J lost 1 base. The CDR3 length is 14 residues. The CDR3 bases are TGTGCCAGCAGCTCTGGGACAGCCCAAGAGACCCAGTACTTC. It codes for CASSSGTAQETQYF.